The rows below give T cell receptor beta chains drawn from one sample of a study of T cell responses to AZD1222 COVID-19 vaccine. Assay: immunoSEQ multiplex PCR; the TCRdb copy retains only in-frame clones and omits some. The sample holds tens of thousands of clones; about 89% are singletons and the top ten take about 7.3%. The material was peripheral blood, obtained on day 0 of AZD1222 vaccination. The receptors derive from an adult in good health. Both conserved end residues are part of each CDR3. Fields, in order: clone size, D gene, V gene, J gene, CDR3 protein, CDR3 DNA. A D gene is named only where the DNA matches it firmly. A row's size may be missing; if present it is once, few, many or a size class.

clone size: .; D gene: TRBD1; V gene: TRBV3-1/TRBV3-2; J gene: TRBJ2-3; CDR3 protein: CASSQPGQGMDTQYF; CDR3 DNA: TGTGCCAGCAGCCAGCCGGGACAGGGGATGGATACGCAGTATTTT
clone size: .; D gene: .; V gene: TRBV19; J gene: TRBJ1-1; CDR3 protein: CASSMARTNTEAFF; CDR3 DNA: TGTGCCAGTAGTATGGCCAGGACGAACACTGAAGCTTTCTTT
clone size: .; D gene: .; V gene: TRBV12-3/TRBV12-4; J gene: TRBJ2-5; CDR3 protein: CASSLSERGTQYF; CDR3 DNA: TGTGCCAGCAGTTTAAGCGAGAGGGGGACCCAGTACTTC
clone size: .; D gene: .; V gene: TRBV15; J gene: TRBJ2-7; CDR3 protein: CATSRVAGFLSYEQYF; CDR3 DNA: TGTGCCACCAGCAGAGTTGCAGGATTTTTATCCTACGAGCAGTACTTC
clone size: .; D gene: .; V gene: TRBV23-1; J gene: TRBJ2-7; CDR3 protein: CASSQSQDRKASTSSYEQYF; CDR3 DNA: TGCGCCAGCAGTCAATCCCAGGACAGAAAGGCCTCAACGAGTTCCTACGAGCAGTACTTC
clone size: .; D gene: .; V gene: TRBV7-9; J gene: TRBJ1-3; CDR3 protein: CASIGETPGNTIYF; CDR3 DNA: TGTGCCAGCATCGGAGAGACCCCTGGAAACACCATATATTTT
clone size: .; D gene: TRBD1; V gene: TRBV6-5; J gene: TRBJ1-5; CDR3 protein: CASSSGTGGFQPQHF; CDR3 DNA: TGTGCCAGCAGTTCCGGGACAGGGGGCTTTCAGCCCCAGCATTTT
clone size: .; D gene: TRBD1; V gene: TRBV7-9; J gene: TRBJ1-2; CDR3 protein: CASSVSPGTGGSGYTF; CDR3 DNA: TGTGCCAGCAGCGTCAGCCCCGGGACAGGGGGCTCTGGCTACACCTTC
clone size: .; D gene: .; V gene: TRBV11-2; J gene: TRBJ1-2; CDR3 protein: CASSSLGFYGYTF; CDR3 DNA: TGTGCCAGCAGCTCCCTTGGCTTCTATGGCTACACCTTC
clone size: few; D gene: .; V gene: TRBV4-2; J gene: TRBJ2-7; CDR3 protein: CASSQSPSEFVEQYF; CDR3 DNA: TGTGCCAGCAGCCAGTCTCCGAGCGAGTTTGTCGAGCAGTACTTC
clone size: .; D gene: .; V gene: TRBV5-1; J gene: TRBJ2-3; CDR3 protein: CASSSDRIRTDTQYF; CDR3 DNA: TGCGCCAGCAGTTCCGACAGGATCCGCACAGATACGCAGTATTTT
clone size: .; D gene: .; V gene: TRBV28; J gene: TRBJ1-4; CDR3 protein: CASFPGGPANEKLFF; CDR3 DNA: TGTGCCAGCTTTCCCGGAGGCCCAGCTAATGAAAAACTGTTTTTT
clone size: .; D gene: TRBD2; V gene: TRBV2; J gene: TRBJ2-1; CDR3 protein: CASSEPAGVYNEQFF; CDR3 DNA: TGTGCCAGCAGTGAGCCAGCGGGGGTATACAATGAGCAGTTCTTC
clone size: .; D gene: .; V gene: TRBV28; J gene: TRBJ2-7; CDR3 protein: CASSLLGAGEAYEQYF; CDR3 DNA: TGTGCCAGCAGTCTCCTCGGGGCAGGGGAAGCGTACGAGCAGTACTTC
clone size: .; D gene: .; V gene: TRBV7-9; J gene: TRBJ1-5; CDR3 protein: CASSSDRGPQHF; CDR3 DNA: TGTGCCAGCAGCTCAGACAGAGGGCCCCAGCATTTT
clone size: .; D gene: TRBD1; V gene: TRBV11-2; J gene: TRBJ2-7; CDR3 protein: CASSLRGSRGGVDEQYF; CDR3 DNA: TGTGCCAGCAGCCTCAGGGGGTCGAGAGGGGGCGTAGACGAGCAGTACTTC
clone size: .; D gene: TRBD1; V gene: TRBV27; J gene: TRBJ2-5; CDR3 protein: CASSFPDNRQGHKTQYF; CDR3 DNA: TGTGCCAGCAGTTTCCCCGATAACCGACAGGGTCATAAGACCCAGTACTTC
clone size: .; D gene: .; V gene: TRBV6-5; J gene: TRBJ1-6; CDR3 protein: CASTPGLGESPLHF; CDR3 DNA: TGTGCCAGCACCCCGGGCCTAGGAGAATCACCCCTCCACTTT
clone size: .; D gene: .; V gene: TRBV27; J gene: TRBJ1-6; CDR3 protein: CASSLFGGNSPLHF; CDR3 DNA: TGTGCCAGCAGTTTATTTGGGGGTAATTCACCCCTCCACTTT
clone size: .; D gene: .; V gene: TRBV14; J gene: TRBJ1-2; CDR3 protein: CASSQAVRGDYGYTF; CDR3 DNA: TGTGCCAGCAGCCAAGCGGTGAGAGGGGACTATGGCTACACCTTC
clone size: .; D gene: .; V gene: TRBV29-1; J gene: TRBJ2-1; CDR3 protein: CSVAGADRGGHEQFF; CDR3 DNA: TGCAGCGTTGCCGGAGCGGACAGAGGGGGTCATGAGCAGTTCTTC
clone size: .; D gene: .; V gene: TRBV28; J gene: TRBJ1-1; CDR3 protein: CASSIQGHTEAFF; CDR3 DNA: TGTGCCAGCAGTATTCAGGGGCACACTGAAGCTTTCTTT
clone size: once; D gene: TRBD1; V gene: TRBV28; J gene: TRBJ2-7; CDR3 protein: CASSSGTGNYEQYF; CDR3 DNA: TGTGCCAGCAGTTCCGGGACAGGGAACTACGAGCAGTACTTC
clone size: .; D gene: .; V gene: TRBV6-6; J gene: TRBJ1-1; CDR3 protein: CASSPRTEPTEAFF; CDR3 DNA: TGTGCCAGCAGCCCAAGGACGGAGCCCACTGAAGCTTTCTTT
clone size: .; D gene: TRBD1; V gene: TRBV4-1; J gene: TRBJ2-7; CDR3 protein: CASSQDTGTGANYEQYF; CDR3 DNA: TGCGCCAGCAGCCAAGATACCGGGACAGGGGCCAACTACGAGCAGTACTTC
clone size: .; D gene: TRBD2; V gene: TRBV11-2; J gene: TRBJ2-5; CDR3 protein: CASSWGTSGVQETQYF; CDR3 DNA: TGTGCCAGCAGCTGGGGGACTAGCGGGGTACAAGAGACCCAGTACTTC
clone size: .; D gene: TRBD1; V gene: TRBV6-5; J gene: TRBJ2-2; CDR3 protein: CASSGQGRDTGELFF; CDR3 DNA: TGTGCCAGCAGCGGACAGGGCAGGGACACCGGGGAGCTGTTTTTT
clone size: once; D gene: .; V gene: TRBV27; J gene: TRBJ2-3; CDR3 protein: CASSLSTNTDTQYF; CDR3 DNA: TGTGCCAGCAGTCTCTCGACCAACACAGATACGCAGTATTTT
clone size: .; D gene: .; V gene: TRBV23-1; J gene: TRBJ1-1; CDR3 protein: CASSCDPNTEAFF; CDR3 DNA: TGCGCCAGCAGTTGTGACCCGAACACTGAAGCTTTCTTT
clone size: once; D gene: .; V gene: TRBV6-5; J gene: TRBJ2-7; CDR3 protein: CASSYGGGGRTYEQYF; CDR3 DNA: TGTGCCAGCAGTTACGGCGGTGGCGGACGGACCTACGAGCAGTACTTC
clone size: .; D gene: .; V gene: TRBV4-2; J gene: TRBJ1-5; CDR3 protein: CASSQDRGPQHF; CDR3 DNA: TGTGCCAGCAGCCAAGATCGCGGGCCCCAGCATTTT
clone size: .; D gene: TRBD2; V gene: TRBV5-1; J gene: TRBJ2-3; CDR3 protein: CASSSRLAGDTDTQYF; CDR3 DNA: TGCGCCAGCAGCTCGAGGCTAGCGGGAGACACAGATACGCAGTATTTT
clone size: .; D gene: TRBD1; V gene: TRBV7-8; J gene: TRBJ1-2; CDR3 protein: CASSRGQGAGFGYTF; CDR3 DNA: TGTGCCAGCAGCCGAGGACAGGGGGCAGGGTTTGGCTACACCTTC
clone size: .; D gene: .; V gene: TRBV6-5; J gene: TRBJ1-3; CDR3 protein: CASSSANTIYF; CDR3 DNA: TGTGCCAGCAGTTCTGCAAACACCATATATTTT
clone size: .; D gene: .; V gene: TRBV2; J gene: TRBJ2-7; CDR3 protein: CASGTIRNEQYF; CDR3 DNA: TGTGCCAGCGGGACAATTAGAAACGAGCAGTACTTC
clone size: .; D gene: .; V gene: TRBV5-5; J gene: TRBJ2-5; CDR3 protein: CASSSQRAALETQYF; CDR3 DNA: TGTGCCAGCAGCTCACAGCGGGCCGCACTAGAGACCCAGTACTTC
clone size: .; D gene: .; V gene: TRBV4-3; J gene: TRBJ1-4; CDR3 protein: CASSQDGALGGTRANEKLFF; CDR3 DNA: TGCGCCAGCAGCCAAGACGGCGCCTTGGGGGGGACGAGGGCTAATGAAAAACTGTTTTTT
clone size: .; D gene: .; V gene: TRBV20-1; J gene: TRBJ1-1; CDR3 protein: CSAHSHTEAFF; CDR3 DNA: TGCAGTGCCCATTCTCATACTGAAGCTTTCTTT